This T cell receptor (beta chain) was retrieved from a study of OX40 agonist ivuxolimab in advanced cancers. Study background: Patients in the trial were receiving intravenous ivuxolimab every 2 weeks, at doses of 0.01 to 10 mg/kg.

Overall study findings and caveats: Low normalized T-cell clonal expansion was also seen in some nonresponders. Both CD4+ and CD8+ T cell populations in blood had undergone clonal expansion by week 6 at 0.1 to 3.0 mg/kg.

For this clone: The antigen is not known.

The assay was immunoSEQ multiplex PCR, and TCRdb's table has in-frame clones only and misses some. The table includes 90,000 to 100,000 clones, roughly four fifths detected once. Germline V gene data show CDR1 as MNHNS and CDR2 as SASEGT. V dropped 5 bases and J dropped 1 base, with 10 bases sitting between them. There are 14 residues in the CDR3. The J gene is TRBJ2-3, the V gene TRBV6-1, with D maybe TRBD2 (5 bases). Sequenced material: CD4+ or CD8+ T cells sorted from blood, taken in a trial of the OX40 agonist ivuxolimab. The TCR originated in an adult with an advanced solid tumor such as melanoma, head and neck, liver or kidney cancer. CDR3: CASSFISGTDTQYF. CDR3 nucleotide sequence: TGTGCCAGCAGTTTCATTAGCGGCACAGATACGCAGTATTTT.